This T cell receptor (beta chain) was documented in a study of cytomegalovirus exposure and HLA in healthy donors. Study as a whole: Most genotyped donors, approximately 81% of about 400, had Caucasian-associated genetic ancestry.

The PCR contained 60 Vbeta and 13 Jbeta primers. Produced via immunoSEQ multiplex PCR; TCRdb's table is partial and in-frame only. The table has some 85,000 clones, roughly four fifths seen once. V lost 7 bases, J lost 1 base, and 8 bases lay in between. CDR1 is MDHEN and CDR2 is SYDVKM in the germline V gene. CDR3 size: 13 residues. This sequence originates from a middle-aged woman in good health and CMV-seropositive. The sequenced material came from PBMCs. The chain has TRBV28 and TRBJ2-1; perhaps TRBD1 as D (5 bases). CDR3 residues: CASKTASYNEQFF. The CDR3 DNA reads as TGTGCCAGCAAGACAGCATCCTACAATGAGCAGTTCTTC. Complete variable domain (other parts from reference TRBV28 and TRBJ2-1): DVKVTQSSRYLVKRTGEKVFLECVQDMDHENMFWYRQDPGLGLRLIYFSYDVKMKEKGDIPEGYSVSREKKERFSLILESASTNQTSMYLCASKTASYNEQFFGPGTRLTVL.